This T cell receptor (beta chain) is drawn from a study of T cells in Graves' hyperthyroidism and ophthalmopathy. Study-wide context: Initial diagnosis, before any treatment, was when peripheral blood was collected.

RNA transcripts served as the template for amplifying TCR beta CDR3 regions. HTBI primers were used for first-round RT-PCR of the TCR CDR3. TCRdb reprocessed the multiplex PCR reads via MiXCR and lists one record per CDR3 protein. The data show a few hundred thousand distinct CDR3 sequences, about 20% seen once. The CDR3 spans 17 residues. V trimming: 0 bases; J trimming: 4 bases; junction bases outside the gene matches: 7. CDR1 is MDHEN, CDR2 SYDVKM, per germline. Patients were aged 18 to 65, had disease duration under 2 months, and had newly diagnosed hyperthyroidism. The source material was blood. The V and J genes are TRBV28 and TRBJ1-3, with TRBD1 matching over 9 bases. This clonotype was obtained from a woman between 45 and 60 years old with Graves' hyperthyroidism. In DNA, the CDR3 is TGTGCCAGCAGTTTATGGGTAGACAGGGGGTTCGGAAACACCATATATTTT. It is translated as CASSLWVDRGFGNTIYF.